Sequencing of this T cell receptor (beta chain) was carried out in a study of blood T cell repertoires in COVID-19. Under the authors' procedure: Amplified reference gene primers provided the basis for estimating nucleated cell counts. Profiled with immunoSEQ multiplex PCR; TCRdb holds only in-frame clones, not every one. That table gives V, J and clone size, and the DNA gave D and trimming. The sample shows just under 90,000 clones, 90% of them seen only once. The trim removed 0 bases at V and 2 bases at J, leaving 3 bases unmatched. Looked up from germline, CDR1 is MNHNS and CDR2 is SASEGT. The length of the CDR3 is 17 residues.

This receptor was obtained from a man in his 60s with acute or convalescent COVID-19. This rearrangement joins TRBV6-1 to TRBJ1-5; TRBD1 agrees at 11 bases. Sequenced material: peripheral blood. CDR3 DNA: TGTGCCAGCAGTGAAGCTGGGGGACAGGGGGGCAATCAGCCCCAGCATTTT. Translated: CASSEAGGQGGNQPQHF.